Listed here are 29 T cell receptor beta chains from one sample, sequenced in a study of T cell responses to AZD1222 COVID-19 vaccine. Sequencing was performed with immunoSEQ multiplex PCR; in TCRdb, only in-frame clones are kept and a portion is missing. The sample holds around 160,000 clones, around 92% seen once. The specimen was peripheral blood, collected 28 days after the second AZD1222 dose. These receptors were collected from an adult who received the AZD1222 COVID-19 vaccine.

The CDR3, as DNA: TGCGCCAGCAGCCTCTTCCCGGGACCCCAAGGCTATGGCTACACCTTC. This encodes CASSLFPGPQGYGYTF. This rearrangement joins TRBV5-1 to TRBJ1-2; D perhaps matches TRBD1 (5 bases). In germline, CDR1 is SGHRS, CDR2 YFSETQ. This CDR3 comprises 16 residues. V was pared by 4 bases and J by 4 bases, with 20 bases between.

The chain uses TRBV18 and TRBJ2-2, with a possible D match to TRBD2 (6 bases). CDR3 length equals 19 residues. Germline V gives CDR1 KGHSH, CDR2 LQKENI. V dropped 0 bases and J dropped 4 bases, with 21 bases sitting between them. The CDR3 loop reads CASSPPTEGMWDGTGELFF. DNA for the CDR3: TGTGCCAGCTCACCACCTACGGAGGGGATGTGGGACGGCACCGGGGAGCTGTTTTTT.

Only one count was recorded for this clone. Within the sample, other DNA sequences also encode this same CDR3. This chain joins TRBV10-3 and TRBJ1-1; 9 bases map to TRBD1. V gave up 6 bases and J gave up 4 bases; unmatched junction bases: 3. The CDR3 spans 13 residues. The germline V gene encodes CDR1 ENHRY and CDR2 SYGVKD. The CDR3 region is CAIRGQGGTEAFF. In nucleotides, the CDR3 is TGTGCCATCAGGGGACAGGGAGGCACTGAAGCTTTCTTT.

A remark on this clone: Other nucleotide sequences in the sample specify the same CDR3. The rearrangement uses TRBV20-1 and TRBJ1-3; D remains ambiguous. V was cut by 3 bases and J by 0 bases, with 0 bases left in between. The CDR3 runs 11 residues. Germline-derived CDR1 and CDR2 are DFQATT and SNEGSKA (reference sequence). Here the CDR3 reads CSASSGNTIYF. Written as DNA, the CDR3 is TGCAGTGCTAGCTCTGGAAACACCATATATTTT.

This clone turned up a few times. The CDR3 DNA sequence: TGTGCCAGCAGCCCCCGTCGGGGGGTTAATGAAAAACTGTTTTTT. The encoded protein is CASSPRRGVNEKLFF. The chain employs TRBV7-2 and TRBJ1-4; a possible D gene is TRBD1 (5 bases). Germline loops: CDR1 SGHTA, CDR2 FQGNSA. This CDR3 comprises 15 residues. Between the trimmed V and J ends, which lost 5 bases and 4 bases, there was a span of 14 bases.

The chain has TRBV5-1 and TRBJ2-3; D is unresolved. Germline CDR1 SGHRS, CDR2 YFSETQ. V was trimmed by 0 bases and J by 5 bases, leaving 7 bases between them. The CDR3 has 13 amino acids. The CDR3 bases are TGCGCCAGCAGCTTGGGAGTACAAGATACGCAGTATTTT. Protein: CASSLGVQDTQYF.

The chain carries TRBV7-3 and TRBJ2-1; D not certain. The CDR3 length is 15 residues. Germline assignment: CDR1 SGHTA and CDR2 FQGTGA. The V end lost 2 bases, the J end lost 5 bases, and 13 bases lay between the germline ends. The CDR3 nucleotides read TGTGCCAGCAGCTTAGGTGGGCTAAGTAACAATGAGCAGTTCTTC. It encodes CASSLGGLSNNEQFF. The full variable domain, its missing parts supplied by reference TRBV7-3 and TRBJ2-1, is GAGVSQTPSNKVTEKGKYVELRCDPISGHTALYWYRQSLGQGPEFLIYFQGTGAADDSGLPNDRFFAVRPEGSVSTLKIQRTERGDSAVYLCASSLGGLSNNEQFFGPGTRLTVL.

This clone is a singleton in its sample. The chain couples TRBV18 to TRBJ2-3, with TRBD1 matching over 9 bases. CDR1 KGHSH and CDR2 LQKENI come from the germline V gene. V was clipped by 4 bases and J by 2 bases; unmatched bases: 4. The CDR3 has 15 amino acids. The DNA for the CDR3 is TGTGCCAGCTCACTGGGACAGGGCTACACAGATACGCAGTATTTT. Its protein is CASSLGQGYTDTQYF. Filled out from reference TRBV18 and TRBJ2-3, the complete variable domain reads NAGVMQNPRHLVRRRGQEARLRCSPMKGHSHVYWYRQLPEEGLKFMVYLQKENIIDESGMPKERFSAEFPKEGPSILRIQQVVRGDSAAYFCASSLGQGYTDTQYFGPGTRLTVL.

In this sample, this clone turned up once. The chain combines TRBV30 with TRBJ1-1; D remains unclear. The CDR3 is 13 amino acids. Trimming took off 0 bases at V and 6 bases at J, with 11 bases between the two ends. Germline-derived CDR1 and CDR2 are GTSNPN and SVGIG (reference sequence). CDR3 in amino acids: CAWSVGSWSEAFF. The CDR3 region has the DNA TGTGCCTGGAGTGTAGGGTCATGGTCTGAAGCTTTCTTT. Full variable domain (outside the CDR3, taken from reference TRBV30 and TRBJ1-1): SQTIHQWPATLVQPVGSPLSLECTVEGTSNPNLYWYRQAAGRGLQLLFYSVGIGQISSEVPQNLSASRPQDRQFILSSKKLLLSDSGFYLCAWSVGSWSEAFFGQGTRLTVV.

The chain combines TRBV9 with TRBJ2-1; D not resolved. CDR1 and CDR2 from the germline V gene are SGDLS and YYNGEE. V lost 4 bases, J lost 10 bases, and 9 bases lay in between. CDR3 length: 11 amino acids. CDR3 in amino acids: CASSLATEQFF. CDR3 nucleotide sequence: TGTGCCAGCAGCTTGGCGACCGAGCAGTTCTTC.

The chain combines TRBV11-2 with TRBJ2-1; D uncertain. The CDR3 runs to 13 residues. The V gene lost 3 bases and the J gene lost 8 bases, with 11 bases spanning the gap. Germline-derived CDR1 and CDR2 are SGHAT and FQNNGV. In DNA, the CDR3 is TGTGCCAGCAGCTTCGGACCGGACGATGAGCAGTTCTTC. Protein: CASSFGPDDEQFF.

Here the CDR3 reads CSVEEGGVLSGYTF. Written as DNA, the CDR3 is TGCAGCGTTGAAGAAGGAGGGGTTCTATCTGGCTACACCTTC. The V call is TRBV29-1, the J call TRBJ1-2, with a possible D match to TRBD1 (5 bases). CDR3 size: 14 residues. Looked up from germline, CDR1 is SQVTM and CDR2 is ANQGSEA. V was trimmed by 0 bases and J by 7 bases, leaving 15 bases between them.

The chain is built from TRBV9 and TRBJ1-1, with 7 positions matching TRBD1. The V gene end was trimmed by 3 bases and the J gene end by 6 bases; junction bases not matched to a gene: 8. This CDR3 is 14 amino acids long. The germline CDR1 and CDR2 sequences are SGDLS and YYNGEE. The CDR3 region has the DNA TGTGCCAGCAGCGCTGGGACAGCAGCTTCTGAAGCTTTCTTT. Translated, it gives CASSAGTAASEAFF. Using reference TRBV9 and TRBJ1-1 for the parts outside the CDR3, the full variable domain is DSGVTQTPKHLITATGQRVTLRCSPRSGDLSVYWYQQSLDQGLQFLIQYYNGEERAKGNILERFSAQQFPDLHSELNLSSLELGDSALYFCASSAGTAASEAFFGQGTRLTVV.

The chain uses TRBV6-5 and TRBJ2-7; D is tentatively TRBD1 or TRBD2 (7 bases each). The germline gives CDR1 MNHEY, CDR2 SVGAGI. The ends were cut back, 6 bases at V and 6 bases at J, with 15 bases in the middle. The CDR3 sequence is 13 residues long. The CDR3 here is CASSPSGGAEQYF. CDR3 coding DNA: TGTGCCAGCAGCCCCTCAGGGGGGGCCGAGCAGTACTTC.

The V call is TRBV5-4, the J call TRBJ2-7; tentatively, D is TRBD1 or TRBD2 (5 bases each). Trimming cost V 5 bases and J 7 bases, with 13 bases left between them. This CDR3 has 12 amino acids. Per the germline V gene, CDR1 is SGHNT and CDR2 is YYREEE (reference sequence). CDR3 protein: CASSSVGREQYF. CDR3 nucleotide sequence: TGTGCCAGCAGTTCGGTGGGACGGGAGCAGTACTTC.

The chain joins TRBV3-1 (or the pseudogene TRBV3-2) to TRBJ2-1, with a weak D call TRBD2 (6 bases). Germline lookup yields CDR1 LGHDT and CDR2 YNNKEL (reference sequence). CDR3 length: 17 residues. With 0 bases removed from V and 2 bases from J, the gap between germline ends came to 14 bases. CDR3 nucleotide sequence: TGTGCCAGCAGCCAAGACTCGCTAGCGCCGACCTACAATGAGCAGTTCTTC. Translated, it gives CASSQDSLAPTYNEQFF.

The rearrangement links TRBV18 to TRBJ2-2, with D possibly being TRBD1 (5 bases). This CDR3 spans 15 amino acids. The V and J ends lost 3 bases and 2 bases respectively, with 10 bases between them. Per the germline V gene, CDR1 is KGHSH and CDR2 is LQKENI. CDR3 region: CASSPQDINTGELFF. CDR3 bases: TGTGCCAGCTCACCGCAGGACATCAACACCGGGGAGCTGTTTTTT.

This sequence joins TRBV18 and TRBJ1-1; D possibly corresponds to TRBD1 (5 bases). The ends were cut back, 1 base at V and 4 bases at J, with 7 bases in the middle. The CDR3 has 13 residues. Germline V gene sequence: CDR1 KGHSH, CDR2 LQKENI. CDR3 region: CASSPRGGTEAFF. In DNA, the CDR3 is TGTGCCAGCTCACCACGGGGGGGCACTGAAGCTTTCTTT.

This sequence joins TRBV7-3 and TRBJ2-5; D is possibly TRBD2 (5 bases). Trimming shortened V by 1 base and J by 0 bases, and 6 bases separated the two germline ends. The length of the CDR3 is 14 residues. The germline V gene encodes CDR1 SGHTA and CDR2 FQGTGA. The CDR3 region is CASSLSGYQETQYF. In DNA form, the CDR3 reads TGTGCCAGCAGCTTAAGCGGGTACCAAGAGACCCAGTACTTC.

The V and J genes are TRBV18 and TRBJ1-4; maybe TRBD1 (6 bases). Germline CDR1 reads KGHSH; CDR2 reads LQKENI. Trimming removed 2 bases at V and 8 bases at J, with 12 bases between. The CDR3 extends over 14 amino acids. CDR3 sequence (DNA): TGTGCCAGCTCACCATCGGGGGGGCGCGAAAAACTGTTTTTT. It yields the protein CASSPSGGREKLFF.

The chain couples TRBV6-5 to TRBJ2-2; TRBD1 matches at 9 bases. V dropped 6 bases and J dropped 6; count of bases not matched to a gene: 5. This CDR3 spans 14 amino acids. Germline-derived CDR1 and CDR2 are MNHEY and SVGAGI. The CDR3 DNA reads TGTGCCAGCAGGCGGACAGGGGTCGCCGGGGAGCTGTTTTTT. Translating it yields CASRRTGVAGELFF.

V and J are TRBV11-1 and TRBJ1-2; D not resolved. CDR3 length equals 13 residues. V dropped 5 bases and J dropped 0 bases, with 7 bases sitting between them. The V gene's germline CDR1 is SGHAT and CDR2 FQDESV (reference sequence). CDR3 amino acids: CASSRGANYGYTF. The CDR3 bases are TGTGCCAGCAGCCGCGGAGCTAACTATGGCTACACCTTC. The variable domain in full, completed from reference TRBV11-1 and TRBJ1-2, reads EAEVAQSPRYKITEKSQAVAFWCDPISGHATLYWYRQILGQGPELLVQFQDESVVDDSQLPKDRFSAERLKGVDSTLKIQPAELGDSAMYLCASSRGANYGYTFGSGTRLTVV.

The chain is built from TRBV27 and TRBJ2-7; TRBD1 aligns across 7 bases. CDR1 and CDR2 from the germline V gene are MNHEY and SMNVEV (reference sequence). The trim removed 6 bases at V and 4 bases at J, leaving 3 bases unmatched. The CDR3 is made up of 12 amino acids. The CDR3 loop reads CASRQGNYEQYF. As DNA, the CDR3 is TGTGCCAGCAGACAGGGGAATTACGAGCAGTACTTC.

The rearrangement links TRBV6-1 to TRBJ2-7; D remains unclear. V was trimmed by 0 bases and J by 1 base, leaving 7 bases between them. Germline CDR1 is MNHNS and CDR2 is SASEGT. The CDR3 is 14 residues long. CDR3 nucleotide sequence: TGTGCCAGCAGTGAAGCTCGCAGGTCCTACGAGCAGTACTTC. Translated: CASSEARRSYEQYF.

This sequence joins TRBV30 and TRBJ1-1, with no clear D. Germline V gives CDR1 GTSNPN, CDR2 SVGIG (reference sequence). CDR3 length: 14 amino acids. Deletions cut 3 bases from V and 4 bases from J, with 15 bases between. CDR3 sequence reads: CAWSAALRITEAFF. CDR3 coding DNA: TGTGCCTGGAGCGCCGCACTACGGATCACTGAAGCTTTCTTT.

This rearrangement joins TRBV18 to TRBJ1-1; D remains ambiguous. The CDR3 covers 15 residues. The V gene lost 6 bases and the J gene lost 1 base, with 15 bases spanning the gap. Per germline, CDR1 KGHSH and CDR2 LQKENI. Here the CDR3 DNA reads TGTGCCAGCTCTCCGAGTGAGGGCACGAACACTGAAGCTTTCTTT. It translates to CASSPSEGTNTEAFF. Variable domain in full (rest from reference TRBV18 and TRBJ1-1): NAGVMQNPRHLVRRRGQEARLRCSPMKGHSHVYWYRQLPEEGLKFMVYLQKENIIDESGMPKERFSAEFPKEGPSILRIQQVVRGDSAAYFCASSPSEGTNTEAFFGQGTRLTVV.

As for this clone: A junction boundary mismatches the germline segment, possibly from a read error. The chain links TRBV20-1 to TRBJ2-3; D call uncertain. The CDR3 sequence is 11 residues long. The germline CDR1 and CDR2 sequences are DFQATT and SNEGSKA (reference sequence). As DNA, the CDR3 is TGCAGTGCCAGAGCGACCGATACGCAGTATTTT. It encodes CSARATDTQYF.

The genes are TRBV19 and TRBJ1-6; D not resolved. The CDR3 totals 15 residues. Between the trimmed V and J ends, which lost 6 bases and 6 bases, there was a span of 15 bases. Germline CDR1 is LNHDA and CDR2 is SQIVND (reference sequence). The CDR3 loop reads CASSSNGRPNSPLHF. As DNA, the CDR3 is TGTGCCAGTAGCTCTAACGGACGCCCTAATTCACCCCTCCACTTT.

The chain couples TRBV5-1 to TRBJ2-1; D gene uncertain. This CDR3 is built from 13 residues. Germline CDR1 SGHRS, CDR2 YFSETQ. V dropped 0 bases and J dropped 9 bases, with 10 bases sitting between them. The CDR3 DNA reads as TGCGCCAGCAGCTTGGTTCTGGACGGTGAGCAGTTCTTC. Amino acids: CASSLVLDGEQFF. Drawing the rest from reference TRBV5-1 and TRBJ2-1, the complete variable domain is KAGVTQTPRYLIKTRGQQVTLSCSPISGHRSVSWYQQTPGQGLQFLFEYFSETQRNKGNFPGRFSGRQFSNSRSEMNVSTLELGDSALYLCASSLVLDGEQFFGPGTRLTVL.